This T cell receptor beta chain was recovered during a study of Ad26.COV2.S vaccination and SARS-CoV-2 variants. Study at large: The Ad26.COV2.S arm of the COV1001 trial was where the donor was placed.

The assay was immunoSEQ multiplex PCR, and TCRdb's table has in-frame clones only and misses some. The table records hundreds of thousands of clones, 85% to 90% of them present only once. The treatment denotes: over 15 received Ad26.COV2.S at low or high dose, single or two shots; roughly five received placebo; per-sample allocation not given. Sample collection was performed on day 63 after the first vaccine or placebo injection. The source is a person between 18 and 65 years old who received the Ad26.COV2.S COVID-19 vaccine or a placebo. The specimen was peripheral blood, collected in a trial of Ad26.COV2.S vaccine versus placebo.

In nucleotides, the CDR3 is TGTGCCAGTAGTATTGTGGAGGCGAATGAGCAGTTCTTC. Its protein product is CASSIVEANEQFF. The rearrangement joins TRBV19 to TRBJ2-1, with a tentative D call TRBD2 (5 bases). This CDR3 has 13 amino acids. CDR1 and CDR2 (germline): LNHDA, SQIVND (reference sequence). Between the trimmed V and J ends, which lost 3 bases and 7 bases, there was a span of 10 bases.